This entry concerns a single T cell receptor (beta chain). TCRdb keeps only in-frame clones here, not all; method: immunoSEQ multiplex PCR. The sample has hundreds of thousands of clones, over 75% seen once; the top ten hold approximately 0.011%. The data derive from a study of shared T cell receptors in the human thymus. This sample was shared with a second study, whose subject was human thymus T cells. From that report: Healthy Finnish infants having corrective surgery for congenital heart defects served as donors. Thymic tissue was derived from resections collected during corrective heart surgery. Thymic and blood repertoires appeared to display a bias in their usage of V and J genes. Related work showed strongly overlapping thymic repertoires across unrelated individuals.

The sample taken for sequencing was thymocytes. The TCR comes from a boy less than two years old with a congenital heart defect.

CDR3 bases: TGTGCCAGCAGTTCTACGGTATCCCCGTACAATGAGCAGTTCTTC. Translating it yields CASSSTVSPYNEQFF. J is TRBJ2-1 and V is TRBV28; no clear D gene. The CDR3 has 15 residues. Trimming pared 4 bases from V and 4 bases from J, leaving 14 bases between. From germline, CDR1 is MDHEN and CDR2 SYDVKM.